The source of this T cell receptor beta chain is a study of blood T cell repertoires in COVID-19. Study-level background: From the United States, Italy and Spain came samples of acute and convalescent COVID-19.

Per the original methods: Counts of nucleated cells, estimated from reference gene primer amplification, were obtained. Repertoires were generated with immunoSEQ multiplex PCR, while TCRdb's copy carries only in-frame clones and drops some. V and J calls and clone size are given by that table; D and trimming were obtained from the DNA. This sample has 60,000 to 75,000 clones, with around 90% found just once. CDR1 SGHRS and CDR2 YFSETQ come from the germline V gene. CDR3 length: 15 amino acids. Unmatched junction bases numbered 7, after V lost 0 bases and J lost 10 bases. Enrolment of Seattle patients took place during active infection, and they were followed longitudinally.

Sequencing was performed on peripheral blood. This TCR was recovered from a woman aged 45-59 years with COVID-19, enrolled during active disease. The rearrangement joins TRBV5-1 to TRBJ1-4; TRBD1 aligns across 9 bases. CDR3 sequence reads: CASSLAAGQGVKLFF. In DNA, the CDR3 is TGCGCCAGCAGCTTGGCCGCGGGACAGGGAGTAAAACTGTTTTTT.